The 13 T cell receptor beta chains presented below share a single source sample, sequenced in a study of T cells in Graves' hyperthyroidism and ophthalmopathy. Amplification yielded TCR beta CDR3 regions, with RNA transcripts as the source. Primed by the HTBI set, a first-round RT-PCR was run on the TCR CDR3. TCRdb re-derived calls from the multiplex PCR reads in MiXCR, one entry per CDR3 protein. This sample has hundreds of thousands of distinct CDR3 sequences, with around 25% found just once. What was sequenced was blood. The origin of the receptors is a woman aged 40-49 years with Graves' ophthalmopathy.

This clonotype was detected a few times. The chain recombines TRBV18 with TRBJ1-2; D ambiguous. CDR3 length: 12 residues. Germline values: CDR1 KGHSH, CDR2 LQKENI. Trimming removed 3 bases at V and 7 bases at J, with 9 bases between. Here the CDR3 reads CASSPSGLGYTF. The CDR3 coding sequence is TGTGCCAGCTCACCTTCCGGGCTTGGCTACACCTTC.

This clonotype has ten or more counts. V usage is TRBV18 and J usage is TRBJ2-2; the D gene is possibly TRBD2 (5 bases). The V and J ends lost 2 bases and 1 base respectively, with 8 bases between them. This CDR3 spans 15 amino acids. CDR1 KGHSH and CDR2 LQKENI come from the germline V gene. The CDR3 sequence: CASSPRSGNTGELFF. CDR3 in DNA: TGTGCCAGCTCACCAAGGAGCGGGAACACCGGGGAGCTGTTTTTT.

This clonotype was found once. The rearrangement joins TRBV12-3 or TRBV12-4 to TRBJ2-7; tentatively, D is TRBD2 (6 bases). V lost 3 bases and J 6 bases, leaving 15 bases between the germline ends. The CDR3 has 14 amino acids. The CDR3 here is CASSFGGKRGEQYF. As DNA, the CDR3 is TGTGCCAGCAGTTTCGGCGGGAAAAGAGGCGAGCAGTACTTC.

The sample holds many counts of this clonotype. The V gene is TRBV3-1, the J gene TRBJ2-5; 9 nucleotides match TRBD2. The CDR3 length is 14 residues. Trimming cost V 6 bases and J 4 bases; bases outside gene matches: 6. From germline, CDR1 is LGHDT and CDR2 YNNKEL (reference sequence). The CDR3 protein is CASRKAGGRETQYF. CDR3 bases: TGTGCCAGCAGGAAAGCGGGAGGTCGAGAGACCCAGTACTTC.

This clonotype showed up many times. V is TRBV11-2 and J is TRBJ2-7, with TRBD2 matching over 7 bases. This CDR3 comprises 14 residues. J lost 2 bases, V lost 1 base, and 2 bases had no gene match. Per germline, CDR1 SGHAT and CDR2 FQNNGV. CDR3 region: CASSLVAGAYEQYF. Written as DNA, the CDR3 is TGTGCCAGCAGCTTAGTTGCGGGAGCCTACGAGCAGTACTTC.

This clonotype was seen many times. CDR3: CSARDLGQGAWETQYF. Here the CDR3 DNA reads TGCAGTGCTAGAGATCTCGGACAGGGGGCCTGGGAGACCCAGTACTTC. The J gene is TRBJ2-5, the V gene TRBV20-1, with TRBD1 identical over 11 bases. The CDR3 totals 16 residues. V lost 0 bases and J lost 5; bases outside the gene matches: 8. Germline assignment: CDR1 DFQATT and CDR2 SNEGSKA (reference sequence).

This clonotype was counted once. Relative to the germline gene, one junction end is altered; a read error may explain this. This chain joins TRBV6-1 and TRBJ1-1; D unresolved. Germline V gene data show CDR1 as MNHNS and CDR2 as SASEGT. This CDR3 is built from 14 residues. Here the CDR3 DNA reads TGTGCCAGCAGGGAAGATGCCGGGAACACTGAAGCTTTCTTT. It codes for CASREDAGNTEAFF.

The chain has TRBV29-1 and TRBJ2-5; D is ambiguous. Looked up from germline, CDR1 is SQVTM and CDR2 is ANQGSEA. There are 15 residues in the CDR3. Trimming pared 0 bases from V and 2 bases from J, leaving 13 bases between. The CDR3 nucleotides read TGCAGCGTTGAAGACCCCCGACGGCGGCAAGAGACCCAGTACTTC. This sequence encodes CSVEDPRRRQETQYF. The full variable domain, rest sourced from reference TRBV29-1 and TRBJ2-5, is SAVISQKPSRDICQRGTSLTIQCQVDSQVTMMFWYRQQPGQSLTLIATANQGSEATYESGFVIDKFPISRPNLTFSTLTVSNMSPEDSSIYLCSVEDPRRRQETQYFGPGTRLLVL.

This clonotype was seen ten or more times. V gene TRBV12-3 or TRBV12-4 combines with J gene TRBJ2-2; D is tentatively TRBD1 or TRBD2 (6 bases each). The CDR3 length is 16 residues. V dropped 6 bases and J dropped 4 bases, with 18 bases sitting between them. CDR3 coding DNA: TGTGCCAGCAGCCCGGGGGCCCTGGGCCTCACCGGGGAGCTGTTTTTT. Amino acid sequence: CASSPGALGLTGELFF.

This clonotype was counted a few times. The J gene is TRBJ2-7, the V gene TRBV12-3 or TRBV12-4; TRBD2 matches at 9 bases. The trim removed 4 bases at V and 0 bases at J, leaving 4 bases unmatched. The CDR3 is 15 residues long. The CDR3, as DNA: TGTGCCAGCAGTTGGCGTAGCGGGAGCTCCTACGAGCAGTACTTC. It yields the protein CASSWRSGSSYEQYF.

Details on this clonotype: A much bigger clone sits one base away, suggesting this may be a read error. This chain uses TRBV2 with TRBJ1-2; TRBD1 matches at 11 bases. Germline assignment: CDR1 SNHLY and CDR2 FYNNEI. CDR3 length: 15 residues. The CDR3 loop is CASIPGTGGNYVYTF. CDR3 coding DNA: TGTGCCAGCATTCCAGGGACAGGGGGTAACTATGTCTACACCTTC.

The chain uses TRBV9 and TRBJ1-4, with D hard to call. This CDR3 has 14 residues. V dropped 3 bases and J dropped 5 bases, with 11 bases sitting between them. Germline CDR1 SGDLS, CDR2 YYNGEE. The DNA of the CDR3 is TGTGCCAGCAGCGCCGCCGGGATAAATGAAAAACTGTTTTTT. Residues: CASSAAGINEKLFF.

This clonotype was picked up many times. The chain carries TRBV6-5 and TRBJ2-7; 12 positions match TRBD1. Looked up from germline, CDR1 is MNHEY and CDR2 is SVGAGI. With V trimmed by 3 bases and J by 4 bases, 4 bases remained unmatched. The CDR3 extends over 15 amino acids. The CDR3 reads CASSYMGQGAYEQYF. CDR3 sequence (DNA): TGTGCCAGCAGTTATATGGGACAGGGGGCTTACGAGCAGTACTTC.